The sequence of this T cell receptor (beta chain) was determined in a study of CD8 T cells in Susac syndrome. This clonotype appeared a single time. V shed 3 bases, J shed 0 bases, and the junction held 3 bases outside the gene matches. The CDR3 is made up of 15 amino acids. CDR1 and CDR2 from the germline V gene are SGHDT and YYEEEE. RNA amounts of roughly 0.5 to 1 ug underwent reverse transcription with random hexamers. By means of immunoSEQ multiplex PCR, TCR beta CDR3 spanning 54 Vbeta and 13 Jbeta underwent amplification. From the immunoSEQ multiplex PCR reads, TCRdb called clonotypes with MiXCR, one entry per CDR3 protein. The sample carries about 190,000 distinct CDR3 sequences, almost 96% recorded once.

Sequencing input: CD4+ T cells from PBMCs. The chain recombines TRBV5-6 with TRBJ2-7; TRBD2 agrees at 10 bases. The origin of this receptor is a human donor with Susac syndrome. The CDR3 protein is CASSYSGGISYEQYF. The CDR3 coding sequence is TGTGCCAGCAGCTATAGCGGGGGGATCTCCTACGAGCAGTACTTC. Full variable domain (rest looked up from reference TRBV5-6 and TRBJ2-7): DAGVTQSPTHLIKTRGQQVTLRCSPKSGHDTVSWYQQALGQGPQFIFQYYEEEERQRGNFPDRFSGHQFPNYSSELNVNALLLGDSALYLCASSYSGGISYEQYFGPGTRLTVT.